Included here is one T cell receptor (beta chain) sequence, with context. Its antigen remains unknown. The data stem from a study of vaccination effects on CD4 cells after COVID-19. Study at large: Post-vaccine sampling occurred a median 72 days after the second dose. Cultures of about 2 million PBMC per well contained roughly 9.4 IU/ml IL-2 plus 10 ug/ml peptides.

Sequencing used immunoSEQ multiplex PCR; TCRdb keeps in-frame clones, though not all of them. The table records under 40,000 clones, around 72% of them present only once. Isolating CD4+ T cells followed less than 11 days of culture. The person's infection with SARS-CoV-2, confirmed by PCR, took place between March and December 2020. The vaccine given was either BNT162b2 or mRNA-1273, in two doses. Half the medium was swapped for IL-2 medium on days 3 and 7. In germline, CDR1 is LGHDT, CDR2 YNNKEL (reference sequence). The CDR3 covers 17 residues. Trimming at V came to 0 bases and at J to 3 bases, leaving 7 bases not matched to a gene. Study-level points and caveats: Spike-reactive clones in convalescents after vaccination were chiefly newly vaccine-induced.

The V gene is TRBV3-1 (or the pseudogene TRBV3-2), the J gene TRBJ2-2; 7 positions agree with TRBD1. The sample here was CD4+ T cells from PBMCs cultured without peptide, taken after COVID-19 vaccination. This TCR came from a human donor who had a prior SARS-CoV-2 infection. This CDR3 reads CASSQDRGTGHTGELFF. The DNA for the CDR3 is TGTGCCAGCAGCCAAGACAGGGGGACGGGACACACCGGGGAGCTGTTTTTT.